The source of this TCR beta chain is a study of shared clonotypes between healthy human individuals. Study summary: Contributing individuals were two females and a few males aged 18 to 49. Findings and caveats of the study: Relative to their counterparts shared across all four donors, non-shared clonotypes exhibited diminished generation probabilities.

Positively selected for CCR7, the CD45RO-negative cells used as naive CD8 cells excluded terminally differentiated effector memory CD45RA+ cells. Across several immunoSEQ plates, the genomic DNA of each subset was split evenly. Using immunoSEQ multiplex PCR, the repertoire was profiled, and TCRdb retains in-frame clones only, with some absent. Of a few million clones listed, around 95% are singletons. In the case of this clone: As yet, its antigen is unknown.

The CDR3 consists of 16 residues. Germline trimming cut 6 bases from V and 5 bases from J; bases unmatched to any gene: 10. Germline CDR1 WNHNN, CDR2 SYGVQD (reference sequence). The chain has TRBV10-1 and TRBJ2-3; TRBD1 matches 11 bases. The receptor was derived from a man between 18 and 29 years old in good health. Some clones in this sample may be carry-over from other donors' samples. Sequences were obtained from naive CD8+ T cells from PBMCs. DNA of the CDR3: TGCGCCAGCAGAAGCCCGGGACAGGGGGGGGTAGATACGCAGTATTTT. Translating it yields CASRSPGQGGVDTQYF.